This T cell receptor (beta chain) was captured by sequencing in a study of blood T cell repertoires in COVID-19 (dated by TCRdb to the early 2020s). Context from the whole study: Samples covering the acute and convalescent phases of COVID-19 were provided by collaborators in the United States, Italy and Spain. A de-identified subject ID, COVID-19 status, age in years and sex were almost always included in the sample metadata. Subjects who had been exposed to COVID-19, were actively infected with it, or had recovered from it provided the deeply sampled blood TCRbeta repertoires that made up the dataset. The material from the prospective study consisted of cDNA or gDNA derived from T cells, B-cell-depleted T cells, or PBMCs. The samples were drawn from two sources: the first 160 participants of the ongoing ImmuneRACE study, and 1,254 subjects contributed by 6 global collaborators. HLA class I and class II types, where available, came from metadata supplied by the sample provider rather than from assay-based typing. A freely available public database, intended as a resource for researchers studying the immune response to SARS-CoV-2, is where the repertoires were released.

Including cysteine and phenylalanine, the CDR3 has 15 amino acids. Here the CDR3 DNA is all that survives: 45 bases in frame from base 1. Unmatched junction bases come to 6, with V trimmed by 5 bases and J by 5 bases. In the germline V gene, CDR1 corresponds to KGHSH and CDR2 to LQKENI. The collaborating institutions used their own protocols to collect whole blood in K2EDTA tubes. For TCRbeta analysis, collaborators shipped samples as frozen whole blood, isolated PBMCs, or DNA extracted from either of those sample types. TCRbeta CDR3 regions were amplified from genomic DNA using the immunoSEQ Assay, a bias-controlled multiplex PCR. The original pipeline was this. Within the assay, amplification of reference gene primers was used to estimate how many nucleated cells each sample contained. To quantify the absolute abundance of each unique TCRbeta CDR3 rearrangement, sequence reads were collapsed and filtered. For each sample, productive Simpson clonality was calculated as the square root of Simpson's diversity index across productive rearrangements. This is the immuneACCESS table as TCRdb keeps it, with only in-frame sequences that have V and J called. A part of the clones is gone; compared with another copy, unresolved V genes explain less than half, and the rest is unexplained. That table gives V, J and clone size, and the DNA gave D and trimming. The sample contains around 150,000 clones, 80% to 95% of them found a single time. The ten largest clones represent 3.5% to 5% of the sample.

The study at large found these results: The quantity of clinical and demographic metadata differed by source and by participant and was supplied without curation.

Concerning this clone itself: This receptor's antigen is unknown. No per-base quality is available; no much larger clone lies one base away.

The sequence came from a woman between 45 and 65 years old with acute or convalescent COVID-19. The chain couples TRBV18 to TRBJ1-4; the central 9 bases match TRBD1. The specimen was peripheral blood. CDR3 protein: CASSATGTGNEKLFF. The DNA reads as follows: TGTGCCAGCTCAGCGACCGGGACAGGGAATGAAAAACTGTTTTTT.